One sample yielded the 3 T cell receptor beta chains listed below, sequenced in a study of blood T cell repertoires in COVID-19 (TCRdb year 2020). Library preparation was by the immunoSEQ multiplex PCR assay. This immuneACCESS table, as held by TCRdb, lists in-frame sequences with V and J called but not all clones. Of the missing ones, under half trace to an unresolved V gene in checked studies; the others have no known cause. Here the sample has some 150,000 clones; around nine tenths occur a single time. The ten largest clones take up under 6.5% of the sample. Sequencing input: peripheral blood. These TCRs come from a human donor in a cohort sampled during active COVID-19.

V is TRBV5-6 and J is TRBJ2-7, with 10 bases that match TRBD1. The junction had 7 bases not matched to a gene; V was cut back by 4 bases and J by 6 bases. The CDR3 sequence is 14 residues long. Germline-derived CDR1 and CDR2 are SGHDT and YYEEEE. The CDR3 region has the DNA TGTGCCAGCAGCCTCCGGGACAGGGGTGGCGAGCAGTACTTC. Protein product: CASSLRDRGGEQYF.

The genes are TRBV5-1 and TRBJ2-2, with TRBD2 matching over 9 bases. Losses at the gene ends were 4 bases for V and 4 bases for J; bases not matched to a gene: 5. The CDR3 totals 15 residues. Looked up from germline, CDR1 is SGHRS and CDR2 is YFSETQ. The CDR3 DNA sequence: TGCGCCAGCAGCCTTAGCGGGAGTGGCACCGGGGAGCTGTTTTTT. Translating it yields CASSLSGSGTGELFF.

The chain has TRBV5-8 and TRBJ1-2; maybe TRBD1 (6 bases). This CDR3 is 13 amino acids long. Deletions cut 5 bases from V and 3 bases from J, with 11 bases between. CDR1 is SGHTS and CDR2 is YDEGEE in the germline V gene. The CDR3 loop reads CASRVTGYYGYTF. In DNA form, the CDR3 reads TGTGCCAGCAGAGTTACAGGGTACTATGGCTACACCTTC.